These 14 T cell receptor beta chains came from one sample sequenced in a study of blood T cell repertoires in COVID-19. Generated by immunoSEQ multiplex PCR, the TCRdb table keeps only in-frame clones and is missing some. The sample includes 300,000 to 400,000 clones, about 86% of them seen just once. The specimen sequenced was PBMCs or T cells enriched from blood (not recorded which). The origin of the receptors is a woman in her forties with acute COVID-19.

The CDR3 sequence: CASSPGTGKSYEQYF. DNA of the CDR3: TGTGCCAGCAGTCCCGGGACAGGGAAATCCTACGAGCAGTACTTC. The chain has TRBV6-5 and TRBJ2-7; 9 bases line up with TRBD1. The ends lost 5 bases at V and 1 base at J; junction bases unmatched: 6. This CDR3 has 15 amino acids. Germline CDR1 MNHEY, CDR2 SVGAGI.

The chain combines TRBV5-1 with TRBJ2-1; possibly TRBD2 for D (6 bases). Germline CDR1 reads SGHRS; CDR2 reads YFSETQ. The CDR3 consists of 14 residues. V was pared by 4 bases and J by 6 bases, with 14 bases between. CDR3 residues: CASSGGTERNEQFF. CDR3 sequence (DNA): TGCGCCAGCAGCGGAGGGACTGAACGCAATGAGCAGTTCTTC.

This chain joins TRBV28 and TRBJ1-2, with 8 positions matching TRBD1. V dropped 7 bases and J dropped 4; count of bases not matched to a gene: 5. Germline lookup yields CDR1 MDHEN and CDR2 SYDVKM. This CDR3 comprises 13 residues. The DNA of the CDR3 is TGTGCCAGCACCCTGGGACAGGTCTATGGCTACACCTTC. It is translated as CASTLGQVYGYTF.

The chain uses TRBV2 and TRBJ2-2, with D perhaps TRBD1 (5 bases). The CDR3 sequence is 17 residues long. Trimming left V 0 bases short and J 0 bases short, with 11 bases between. The germline gives CDR1 SNHLY, CDR2 FYNNEI. CDR3 DNA sequence: TGTGCCAGCAGTGAAGCCTGGGCAGGGCCGAACACCGGGGAGCTGTTTTTT. This codes for CASSEAWAGPNTGELFF.

The rearrangement joins TRBV2 to TRBJ1-2; 10 nucleotides match TRBD1. Per germline, CDR1 SNHLY and CDR2 FYNNEI. This CDR3 is 12 amino acids long. J gave up 8 bases and V 7 bases, and 4 bases lay outside the gene matches. The CDR3 loop reads CASKDRGLGYTF. The CDR3 DNA reads TGTGCCAGCAAGGACAGGGGGTTAGGCTACACCTTC. Complete variable domain (other parts from reference TRBV2 and TRBJ1-2): EPEVTQTPSHQVTQMGQEVILRCVPISNHLYFYWYRQILGQKVEFLVSFYNNEISEKSEIFDDQFSVERPDGSNFTLKIRSTKLEDSAMYFCASKDRGLGYTFGSGTRLTVV.

The V gene is TRBV11-2, the J gene TRBJ1-6, with no clear D. Looked up from germline, CDR1 is SGHAT and CDR2 is FQNNGV. This CDR3 is built from 16 residues. Between the trimmed V and J ends, which lost 3 bases and 1 base, there was a span of 10 bases. The chain's CDR3 is CASSFGGRSYNSPLHF. CDR3 nucleotides: TGTGCCAGCAGCTTCGGAGGACGGTCCTATAATTCACCCCTCCACTTT. The entire variable domain, with the rest obtained from reference TRBV11-2 and TRBJ1-6, is as follows: EAGVAQSPRYKIIEKRQSVAFWCNPISGHATLYWYQQILGQGPKLLIQFQNNGVVDDSQLPKDRFSAERLKGVDSTLKIQPAKLEDSAVYLCASSFGGRSYNSPLHFGNGTRLTVT.

The chain joins TRBV4-3 to TRBJ2-7; the D gene is possibly TRBD1 (6 bases). The CDR3 extends over 16 amino acids. Trimming cost V 3 bases and J 6 bases, with 21 bases left between them. Looked up from germline, CDR1 is LGHNA and CDR2 is YSLEER. As DNA, the CDR3 is TGCGCCAGCAGCCATCTCACCTCAACAGGGCTCGGCGAGCAGTACTTC. Protein product: CASSHLTSTGLGEQYF.

The rearrangement joins TRBV28 to TRBJ2-7; D remains ambiguous. This CDR3 has 14 amino acids. The germline gives CDR1 MDHEN, CDR2 SYDVKM. The V end lost 3 bases, the J end lost 4 bases, and 13 bases lay between the germline ends. In DNA form, the CDR3 reads TGTGCCAGCAGTTTTTTATCTAGAACTTACGAGCAGTACTTC. Translation gives CASSFLSRTYEQYF.

The rearrangement links TRBV7-9 to TRBJ1-1; a weak D match, TRBD1 (6 bases). Germline values: CDR1 SEHNR, CDR2 FQNEAQ (reference sequence). V lost 4 bases and J 4 bases, leaving 19 bases between the germline ends. CDR3 length: 16 residues. CDR3 region: CASSSDRTGFGTEAFF. The CDR3 DNA reads TGTGCCAGCAGCTCCGACCGAACAGGGTTCGGCACTGAAGCTTTCTTT.

This chain uses TRBV7-9 with TRBJ1-5; TRBD1 might be the D (5 bases). Trimming cost V 5 bases and J 6 bases, with 11 bases left between them. The CDR3 length is 13 residues. Per germline, CDR1 SEHNR and CDR2 FQNEAQ (reference sequence). In DNA form, the CDR3 reads TGTGCCAGCAGCCAAGACGGGGGTCAGCCCCAGCATTTT. Protein sequence: CASSQDGGQPQHF.

The V gene is TRBV27, the J gene TRBJ1-2; 8 bases map to TRBD1. The CDR3 consists of 21 residues. Trimming at V came to 5 bases and at J to 5 bases, leaving 28 bases not matched to a gene. Per germline, CDR1 MNHEY and CDR2 SMNVEV (reference sequence). DNA for the CDR3: TGTGCCAGCAGTCCGCTTACGGCAAATCAAGACAGGGGCCCCAGAGATTATGGCTACACCTTC. It yields the protein CASSPLTANQDRGPRDYGYTF.

The chain links TRBV27 to TRBJ2-1; 9 bases map to TRBD2. The CDR3 covers 16 residues. Germline-derived CDR1 and CDR2 are MNHEY and SMNVEV (reference sequence). After removal of 0 bases from V and 9 bases from J, the junction contained 9 bases not matched to a gene. CDR3 DNA sequence: TGTGCCAGCAGTTTATCGAGTAGCGGGAGCATTGGTGAGCAGTTCTTC. Amino acids: CASSLSSSGSIGEQFF.

The chain links TRBV11-2 to TRBJ2-3, with TRBD2 identical over 8 bases. Germline CDR1 and CDR2: SGHAT and FQNNGV. V was clipped by 5 bases and J by 6 bases; unmatched bases: 10. This CDR3 contains 15 residues. The CDR3 loop is CASSPGRGGRDTQYF. The CDR3 DNA follows: TGTGCCAGCAGCCCGGGCCGGGGGGGCCGGGATACGCAGTATTTT. Variable domain in full (rest from reference TRBV11-2 and TRBJ2-3): EAGVAQSPRYKIIEKRQSVAFWCNPISGHATLYWYQQILGQGPKLLIQFQNNGVVDDSQLPKDRFSAERLKGVDSTLKIQPAKLEDSAVYLCASSPGRGGRDTQYFGPGTRLTVL.

As for this clone: The DNA is omitted, as the CDR3 cannot be located on it reliably, and the CDR3 follows TCRdb's listing. The V and J genes are TRBV28 and TRBJ2-1; the D segment call TRBD2 is taken from the table without a DNA check. CDR1 and CDR2 from the germline V gene are MDHEN and SYDVKM. Both ends counted, the CDR3 spans 15 residues. This CDR3 is CASSSSGLPYNEQFF.